The entry below describes one T cell receptor (beta chain). The entry originates in a study of blood T cell repertoires in COVID-19. As for the study in general: Material from acute and convalescent COVID-19 was sourced from the United States, Italy and Spain. Sources were T cells, B-cell-depleted T cells, or PBMCs; the material itself was cDNA or gDNA.

Authors' data handling: Amplification of reference gene primers provided the estimated nucleated cell counts. The data were produced by immunoSEQ multiplex PCR, yet TCRdb's version contains in-frame clones alone and is incomplete. The V and J calls and the clone size are those of that table, but D and trimming were determined from the DNA. The sample records approximately 180,000 clones, 80% to 90% being singletons. CDR1 is LNHNV and CDR2 is YYDKDF in the germline V gene (reference sequence). V was cut by 4 bases and J by 4 bases, with 10 bases left in between. This CDR3 spans 13 amino acids. The clonotype was recovered from a woman in her fifties or sixties with acute or convalescent COVID-19. What was sequenced was peripheral blood. The chain couples TRBV15 to TRBJ1-1; no firm D call. The CDR3 sequence is CATSTFAGTEAFF. DNA of the CDR3: TGTGCCACCAGCACATTTGCCGGCACTGAAGCTTTCTTT.